These T cell receptor beta chains were read from a single sample in a study of cytomegalovirus exposure and HLA in healthy donors. TCRdb's table, derived via immunoSEQ multiplex PCR, lists solely in-frame clones and lacks some. The data show more than 110,000 clones, with around 75% seen just once and about 3.4% held by the top ten. Sequenced material: PBMCs. The receptors here all came from a female donor in good health and CMV-seronegative. CDR3s include the opening cysteine and the closing phenylalanine or tryptophan. D genes are given only for firm matches. Clone size appears in some rows only: once, few, many, or a class for an expanded clone.

V	size	J	D	CDR3	DNA
TRBV12-5	few	TRBJ1-4	TRBD1	CASGLGQGRNEKLFF	TGTGCTAGTGGTTTGGGACAGGGGAGAAACGAAAAACTGTTTTTT
TRBV29-1	-	TRBJ2-3	-	CSVEGDTYSTDTQYF	TGCAGCGTTGAAGGGGACACCTATAGCACAGATACGCAGTATTTT
TRBV11-2	-	TRBJ2-5	TRBD1	CASSLRQGRRETQYF	TGTGCCAGCAGCTTACGACAGGGGCGCCGAGAGACCCAGTACTTC
TRBV29-1	-	TRBJ2-2	-	CSPRGAGGELFF	TGCAGCCCCAGGGGGGCGGGCGGGGAGCTGTTTTTT
TRBV5-1	-	TRBJ2-7	TRBD2	CASSLRTSGEYSYEQYF	TGCGCCAGCAGCTTACGGACTAGCGGGGAGTACTCCTACGAGCAGTACTTC
TRBV5-1	-	TRBJ2-7	TRBD1	CASSLGDRGYEQYF	TGCGCCAGCAGCCTCGGGGACAGGGGTTACGAGCAGTACTTC
TRBV5-4	-	TRBJ2-5	TRBD1	CASSVRGGGQETQYF	TGTGCCAGCAGCGTTAGAGGGGGCGGCCAAGAGACCCAGTACTTC
TRBV25-1	-	TRBJ1-2	TRBD1	CASSGGTVPLYGYTF	TGTGCCAGCAGTGGGGGGACAGTTCCTCTCTATGGCTACACCTTC
TRBV7-9	-	TRBJ1-1	TRBD1	CASSLAPGQGVGGAEAFF	TGTGCCAGCAGCTTAGCCCCGGGACAGGGTGTGGGTGGCGCTGAAGCTTTCTTT
TRBV5-6	few	TRBJ2-7	TRBD1	CASSIDRAYEQYF	TGTGCCAGCAGCATCGACAGGGCCTACGAGCAGTACTTC
TRBV7-2	-	TRBJ2-3	-	CASSFYGSSLAQDTQYF	TGTGCCAGCAGCTTTTACGGGTCCTCACTTGCCCAGGATACGCAGTATTTT
TRBV28	-	TRBJ1-3	-	CASRTNGNSGNTIYF	TGTGCCAGCAGGACCAACGGGAACTCTGGAAACACCATATATTTT
TRBV28	-	TRBJ1-1	-	CASTQGTRGAFF	TGTGCCAGCACCCAGGGGACCCGTGGAGCTTTCTTT
TRBV7-2	once	TRBJ2-7	-	CASSYIGQPYEQYF	TGTGCCAGCAGCTACATTGGACAACCCTACGAGCAGTACTTC
TRBV5-6	-	TRBJ2-5	TRBD1	CASSAGTGVKTQYF	TGTGCCAGCAGTGCCGGGACAGGGGTTAAGACCCAGTACTTC
TRBV9	-	TRBJ1-5	-	CASSVDGEQPQHF	TGTGCCAGCAGCGTAGATGGAGAACAGCCCCAGCATTTT
TRBV7-9	-	TRBJ2-1	-	CASSSRQGGEFF	TGTGCCAGCAGCTCGAGACAGGGCGGGGAATTCTTC
TRBV9	-	TRBJ2-3	TRBD2	CASSPRGSGGAGDTQYF	TGTGCCAGCAGCCCCCGCGGTAGCGGGGGGGCCGGAGATACGCAGTATTTT
TRBV7-6	-	TRBJ2-1	-	CASSLGRGGNTYNEQFF	TGTGCCAGCAGCTTAGGGAGGGGCGGGAACACCTACAATGAGCAGTTCTTC
TRBV5-1	-	TRBJ2-1	-	CASSLGQVTNEQFF	TGCGCCAGCAGCTTGGGGCAGGTCACAAATGAGCAGTTCTTC
TRBV10-3	-	TRBJ2-2	TRBD2	CAIGAGVNTGELFF	TGTGCCATCGGGGCGGGAGTGAACACCGGGGAGCTGTTTTTT
TRBV7-9	-	TRBJ1-1	-	CASSPTTGGTEAFF	TGTGCCAGCAGCCCAACCACGGGGGGCACTGAAGCTTTCTTT
TRBV4-3	-	TRBJ2-7	TRBD2	CASSQDRRESYEQYF	TGCGCCAGCAGCCAAGATCGGCGGGAGAGTTACGAGCAGTACTTC
TRBV29-1	-	TRBJ1-1	-	CSALTNTEAFF	TGCAGTGCACTGACTAACACTGAAGCTTTCTTT
TRBV28	once	TRBJ1-2	-	CASSPTGGKHGYTF	TGTGCCAGCAGTCCCACCGGGGGGAAGCATGGCTACACCTTC
TRBV2	-	TRBJ2-3	-	CASPGWGGTDTQYF	TGTGCCAGCCCCGGATGGGGGGGCACAGATACGCAGTATTTT
TRBV18	-	TRBJ1-1	-	CASSPLQGSNTEAFF	TGTGCCAGCTCACCACTCCAGGGCTCGAACACTGAAGCTTTCTTT
TRBV11-2	-	TRBJ2-7	TRBD2	CASSATREAHEQYF	TGTGCCAGCAGCGCCACCCGGGAGGCCCACGAGCAGTACTTC
TRBV6-1	-	TRBJ2-3	TRBD1	CASSATGVRADTQYF	TGTGCCAGCAGTGCGACAGGGGTGAGGGCAGATACGCAGTATTTT
TRBV4-1	-	TRBJ1-5	-	CASSHRNAVDSYSNQPQHF	TGCGCCAGCAGCCACAGAAACGCAGTGGACTCCTATAGCAATCAGCCCCAGCATTTT
TRBV10-3	-	TRBJ2-5	TRBD1	CAIMAGGTQETQYF	TGTGCCATCATGGCAGGGGGCACTCAAGAGACCCAGTACTTC
TRBV4-1	few	TRBJ1-1	-	CASSQVRELGRNTEAFF	TGCGCCAGCAGCCAAGTCCGGGAACTAGGAAGGAACACTGAAGCTTTCTTT
TRBV2	-	TRBJ2-5	-	CASSPDWTKETQYF	TGTGCCAGCAGTCCGGACTGGACTAAAGAGACCCAGTACTTC
TRBV14	-	TRBJ1-1	TRBD1	CASSQDWQTDRGFLNTEAFF	TGTGCCAGCAGCCAAGATTGGCAAACGGACAGGGGGTTTTTGAACACTGAAGCTTTCTTT
TRBV10-3	-	TRBJ2-2	-	CAISEPEGLGQNTGELFF	TGTGCCATCAGTGAGCCAGAAGGTTTGGGACAGAACACCGGGGAGCTGTTTTTT